The 2 T cell receptor beta chains presented below share a single source sample, sequenced in a study of T cell responses to AZD1222 COVID-19 vaccine (dated by TCRdb to the early 2020s). Libraries were built with the immunoSEQ multiplex PCR assay. Entries here come from immuneACCESS through TCRdb and include only in-frame sequences with V and J called. Some clones fail to appear in such tables; in the studies checked, an unresolved V gene covers under half of the shortfall, and the cause of the remainder is unknown. The sample table records some 150,000 clones; around 94% of these occur just once. The ten largest clones capture approximately 0.97% of the sample. Taken with the paper, the label for time point translates to: baseline before first vaccination. The sequences come from peripheral blood, collected on day 0 of AZD1222 vaccination. Receptor source: an adult in good health.

Here the CDR3 reads CSVERALNEQFF. Here the CDR3 DNA reads TGCAGCGTTGAAAGGGCCCTTAATGAGCAGTTCTTC. The V and J genes are TRBV29-1 and TRBJ2-1, with D unclear. With 2 bases removed from V and 7 bases from J, the gap between germline ends came to 9 bases. From germline, CDR1 is SQVTM and CDR2 ANQGSEA. This CDR3 is built from 12 residues.

This rearrangement joins TRBV12-3 or TRBV12-4 to TRBJ1-1; D call uncertain. The CDR3 covers 12 residues. The V end lost 5 bases, the J end lost 4 bases, and 8 bases lay between the germline ends. The CDR3 coding sequence is TGTGCCAGCAGTCTACCAACCACTGAAGCTTTCTTT. It specifies CASSLPTTEAFF.